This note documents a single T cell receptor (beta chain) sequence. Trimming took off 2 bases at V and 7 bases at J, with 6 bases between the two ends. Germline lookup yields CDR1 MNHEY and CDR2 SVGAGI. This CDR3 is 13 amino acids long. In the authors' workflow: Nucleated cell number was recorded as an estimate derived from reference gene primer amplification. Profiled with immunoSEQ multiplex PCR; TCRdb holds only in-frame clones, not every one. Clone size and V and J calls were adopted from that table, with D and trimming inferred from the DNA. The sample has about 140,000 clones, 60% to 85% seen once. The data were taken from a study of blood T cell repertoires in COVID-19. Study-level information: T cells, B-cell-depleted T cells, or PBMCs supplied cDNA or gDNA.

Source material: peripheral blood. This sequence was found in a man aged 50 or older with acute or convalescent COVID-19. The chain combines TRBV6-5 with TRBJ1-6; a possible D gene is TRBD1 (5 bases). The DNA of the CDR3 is TGTGCCAGCAGTTACCCAGGGAATTCACCCCTCCACTTT. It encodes CASSYPGNSPLHF.